One TCR beta chain is described in this entry. What antigen it recognizes has not been identified. Base qualities are not at hand, and no much larger clone is one base apart. Library preparation was by 5' RACE. The instrument was a NextSeq 500. The TCR library protocol attached a unique molecular identifier to each TCR cDNA molecule to allow correction of PCR and sequencing errors. The published analysis was carried out like this. Decombinator tools were used for TCR identification, UMI-based error correction and CDR3 extraction. TCRs above a frequency of 2 per 1,000, corresponding to the top 1% of the tumor frequency distribution, were defined as expanded. Rényi diversity was computed with the R vegan package after subsampling each repertoire 100 times to 5,000 TCRs. To build CDR3 similarity networks, amino acid triplet string-kernel similarity was used, and CDR3s were connected when their pairwise similarity was above 0.82. TCRdb itself trimmed the public reads at Q25 with fastp, ran MiXCR and retained productive beta chains. Rows are unified per CDR3 protein, each entry keeping the most common DNA and genes. Here the V and J calls rest on TCRdb's processing, not on the authors' analysis. The sample yields about 38,000 distinct CDR3 sequences; 7.5% were counted once. Of the sample, under 30% falls within the top ten clones.

The germline V gene yields SNHLY for CDR1 and FYNNEI for CDR2. Including cysteine and phenylalanine, the CDR3 has 14 amino acids. The sequence is cut down to CDR3 DNA, 42 bases in frame from base 1. Trimming costs V 4 bases and J 4 bases, and their ends lie 11 bases apart. The data belong to a study of spatial heterogeneity in lung cancer (dated by TCRdb to between 2018 and 2021). With regard to the full study: Beta-chain transcripts were consistently detected in greater numbers than alpha-chain transcripts, which likely reflects a higher abundance of beta-chain transcripts. In the raw uncorrected reads, each unique combination of TCR and UMI appeared on average more than ten times. The study quantitatively compared TCR alpha and beta repertoires across multiple tumor regions, matched nontumor lung and blood in non-small cell lung cancer. TCR repertoire features were related to nonsynonymous mutation counts determined by whole-exome sequencing of tumor tissue. Both alpha and beta chains were TCR-sequenced in samples taken at surgery, namely 220 tumor regions, 62 to 65 matched nontumor lung samples and a few dozen PBMC samples.

This specimen's time point label, interpreted: sample taken at primary tumor resection. Whole RNA extracted from tumor and nontumor lung tissue, or from cryopreserved PBMC samples, was used for TCR sequencing without cell sorting. Donors were approximately 72 patients with early-stage, untreated non-small cell lung cancer from the lung TRACERx cohort. Patients were selected for TCR sequencing only if sufficient RNA was available from at least two tumor regions. The full study reports these points: Additional single-cell paired TCR alpha and beta sequencing was considered necessary to confirm, at a functional level, the hypothesis that regional TCRs recognize regional mutations. Ubiquitous expanded tumor TCRs were detected in blood more often at tumor resection than at routine follow-up.

The source material was PBMCs, sampled at surgery. The rearrangement combines TRBV2 with TRBJ1-5; perhaps TRBD1 is the D gene, with 5 bases matching. This receptor was obtained from a male donor with early-stage non-small cell lung cancer. The DNA is TGTGCCAGCAGTGCGCGGTCAGGGAATCAGCCCCAGCATTTT. This encodes CASSARSGNQPQHF.